Following are 16 T cell receptor beta chains from one sample sequenced in a study of post-analysis software for immune sequencing data. The study, taken as a whole, reports: Roughly 5 TRBV segments were significantly more frequent in patients than in controls. TRBV5-6, TRBV5-1 and TRBV20-1 were among these segments.

Tagging with unique molecular identifiers was a feature of the TCR beta cDNA libraries. TCRdb processed the PCR reads anew with MiXCR; each CDR3 protein has one entry. The table includes approximately 660,000 distinct CDR3 sequences, 55% to 60% detected once. Their antigen targets remain unknown. The sequencing input was blood. These receptors came from a girl aged 2-10 years with multiple sclerosis.

This rearrangement joins TRBV20-1 to TRBJ1-6; D gene unclear. The germline V gene has CDR1 DFQATT and CDR2 SNEGSKA (reference sequence). The CDR3 is made up of 12 amino acids. Trimming took off 6 bases at V and 7 bases at J, with 10 bases between the two ends. CDR3 DNA sequence: TGCAGTGCAAGGGAGACCAATTCACCCCTCCACTTT. This encodes CSARETNSPLHF.

This clonotype turned up a few times. The CDR3 sequence: CASSLAGQDHGYTF. Written as DNA, the CDR3 is TGCGCCAGCAGCTTGGCGGGACAGGATCATGGCTACACCTTC. V and J are TRBV5-1 and TRBJ1-2, with 8 bases identical to TRBD1. The CDR3 is 14 residues long. From germline, CDR1 is SGHRS and CDR2 YFSETQ. V lost 0 bases to trimming and J lost 6 bases; unmatched junction nucleotides: 4.

This chain joins TRBV20-1 and TRBJ1-1, with D possibly being TRBD1 (6 bases). Per the germline V gene, CDR1 is DFQATT and CDR2 is SNEGSKA (reference sequence). The V end was cut by 4 bases, the J end by 5 bases, with 14 bases between. The CDR3 covers 13 residues. The CDR3 DNA reads as TGCAGTGCTAAGTCAGGGGAGGTTACTGAAGCTTTCTTT. Encoded protein: CSAKSGEVTEAFF.

This clonotype was counted a few times. This chain joins TRBV7-9 and TRBJ2-1; the match to TRBD2 covers 7 bases. CDR3 length: 17 residues. CDR1 and CDR2 (germline): SEHNR, FQNEAQ (reference sequence). V shed 5 bases, J shed 0 bases, and the junction held 10 bases outside the gene matches. For the CDR3, the DNA is TGTGCCAGCAGCCCCTTATCCGGGGGGAGCTCCTACAATGAGCAGTTCTTC. This encodes CASSPLSGGSSYNEQFF. Full variable domain (rest looked up from reference TRBV7-9 and TRBJ2-1): DTGVSQNPRHKITKRGQNVTFRCDPISEHNRLYWYRQTLGQGPEFLTYFQNEAQLEKSRLLSDRFSAERPKGSFSTLEIQRTEQGDSAMYLCASSPLSGGSSYNEQFFGPGTRLTVL.

This clonotype came up a few times. The gene calls are TRBV10-3 and TRBJ2-4; D may be TRBD1 or TRBD2 (7 bases each). The germline gives CDR1 ENHRY, CDR2 SYGVKD. The CDR3 extends over 12 amino acids. Trimming cost V 10 bases and J 9 bases, with 16 bases left between them. The CDR3: CATQTGEGIQYF. The CDR3 region has the DNA TGTGCCACCCAAACAGGGGAGGGCATTCAGTACTTC.

This sequence joins TRBV6-5 and TRBJ1-1, with D possibly matching TRBD1 (5 bases). Per the germline V gene, CDR1 is MNHEY and CDR2 is SVGAGI. The V end was cut by 6 bases, the J end by 7 bases, with 18 bases between. CDR3 size: 14 residues. In DNA form, the CDR3 reads TGTGCCAGCAGCACCTGGGGCGGCACGGGTGAAGCTTTCTTT. It is translated as CASSTWGGTGEAFF.

The rearrangement uses TRBV29-1 and TRBJ2-1, with D possibly matching TRBD2 (6 bases). CDR3 length: 12 residues. V was pared by 4 bases and J by 7 bases, with 11 bases between. Germline V gives CDR1 SQVTM, CDR2 ANQGSEA. The CDR3 DNA is TGCAGCGTTGTCCAGGGAGGAAATGAGCAGTTCTTC. This codes for CSVVQGGNEQFF.

V and J are TRBV5-1 and TRBJ1-6; tentative D call: TRBD1 (5 bases). Per germline, CDR1 SGHRS and CDR2 YFSETQ. Trimming cost V 0 bases and J 9 bases, with 13 bases left between them. This CDR3 region has 15 residues. The CDR3 sequence: CASSLDWQGASPLHF. In DNA form, the CDR3 reads TGCGCCAGCAGCTTGGATTGGCAGGGTGCTTCACCCCTCCACTTT.

J is TRBJ2-1 and V is TRBV6-7; weak D call: TRBD1 (6 bases). TRBV6-7 counts as an open reading frame of uncertain function. This CDR3 contains 17 residues. With 5 bases removed from V and 6 bases from J, the gap between germline ends came to 23 bases. CDR3 loop: CASSPNRGRGTLNEQFF. The CDR3 nucleotides read TGTGCCAGCAGTCCCAACCGGGGCAGGGGTACCCTCAATGAGCAGTTCTTC.

J is TRBJ1-1 and V is TRBV5-1, with D tentatively TRBD1 (6 bases). CDR1 is SGHRS and CDR2 is YFSETQ in the germline V gene. V shed 3 bases and J shed 7 bases, with 10 bases lying between them. This CDR3 comprises 12 residues. The CDR3 nucleotides are TGCGCCAGCAGCTCCGTGGACAGTGAAGCTTTCTTT. Translating gives CASSSVDSEAFF.

This clonotype was detected a few times. The chain joins TRBV25-1 to TRBJ2-1; possible D gene TRBD2, 7 bases. The length of the CDR3 is 15 residues. Trimming left V 6 bases short and J 6 bases short, with 18 bases between. Germline V gene lookup returns CDR1 MGHDK and CDR2 SYGVNS. CDR3 residues: CASRPPGGVPNEQFF. CDR3 nucleotides: TGTGCCAGCAGACCCCCGGGGGGCGTACCCAATGAGCAGTTCTTC.

This chain joins TRBV20-1 and TRBJ2-3, with 8 bases that match TRBD2. This CDR3 contains 16 residues. Germline CDR1 is DFQATT and CDR2 is SNEGSKA (reference sequence). Trimming at V came to 0 bases and at J to 4 bases, leaving 9 bases not matched to a gene. The CDR3: CSARESGGPWADTQYF. CDR3 nucleotide sequence: TGCAGTGCTAGAGAGTCGGGAGGGCCGTGGGCAGATACGCAGTATTTT.

This clonotype showed up just a few times. V gene TRBV10-3 combines with J gene TRBJ2-1, with D uncertain. This CDR3 spans 13 amino acids. In germline, CDR1 is ENHRY, CDR2 SYGVKD. V was clipped by 7 bases and J by 5 bases, with 12 bases between them. CDR3 nucleotide sequence: TGTGCCATCATGCTAGAATATGACAATGAGCAGTTCTTC. Its protein product is CAIMLEYDNEQFF.

This clonotype appeared once. The chain carries TRBV29-1 and TRBJ1-2, with TRBD1 matching over 9 bases. This CDR3 is 14 amino acids long. With 4 bases clipped from V and 4 bases from J, the junction kept 7 bases outside the gene matches. In germline, CDR1 is SQVTM, CDR2 ANQGSEA. The CDR3: CSVAGDREGYGYTF. CDR3 DNA sequence: TGCAGCGTTGCGGGGGACAGGGAAGGCTATGGCTACACCTTC. The whole variable domain, remainder taken from reference TRBV29-1 and TRBJ1-2, is SAVISQKPSRDICQRGTSLTIQCQVDSQVTMMFWYRQQPGQSLTLIATANQGSEATYESGFVIDKFPISRPNLTFSTLTVSNMSPEDSSIYLCSVAGDREGYGYTFGSGTRLTVV.

This clonotype has only a few counts. The gene calls are TRBV5-5 and TRBJ1-5; maybe TRBD1 (6 bases). The V end lost 0 bases, the J end lost 6 bases, and 10 bases lay between the germline ends. Germline CDR1 and CDR2: SGHKS and YYEKEE (reference sequence). The CDR3 spans 14 residues. The CDR3 nucleotides read TGTGCCAGCAGCTTGGGGGCAGGGGTTCAGCCCCAGCATTTT. This codes for CASSLGAGVQPQHF.

The rearrangement uses TRBV29-1 and TRBJ1-1, with unresolved D. Germline CDR1 is SQVTM and CDR2 is ANQGSEA. Trimming removed 2 bases at V and 3 bases at J, with 13 bases between. The CDR3 extends over 14 amino acids. The CDR3 DNA reads TGCAGCGTTGAATCTGGAGGGAGGGACACTGAAGCTTTCTTT. Protein: CSVESGGRDTEAFF.